Sequencing of this T cell receptor (beta chain) was carried out in a study of vaccination and CD4 T cells after COVID-19. Study as a whole: The authors gave control cultures a CEFX pool, an HIV-1 Nef pool, or no peptide.

Notes on this clonotype: Its target is unknown.

This CDR3 is 14 amino acids long. V was cut by 4 bases and J by 5 bases, with 14 bases left in between. Germline-derived CDR1 and CDR2 are LNHDA and SQIVND (reference sequence). Scientists ran DNA taken from cultured CD4+ T cells through the Oncomine TCR Beta short-read assay for sequencing. MiXCR, applied by TCRdb to the PCR reads, yields one record per CDR3 protein. The table records 3,500 to 4,500 distinct CDR3 sequences, 19% of them present only once. Treatment indicated: 10-day PBMC culture with coronavirus spike peptide pools or control peptides (ViraFEST assay). The clonotype comes from a human donor who had recovered from COVID-19. The material sequenced was CD4+ T cells from blood, cultured in vitro. The rearrangement links TRBV19 to TRBJ1-1; D not certain. The CDR3 loop is CASSTRPSGTEAFF. The CDR3 DNA sequence: TGTGCCAGTAGTACCAGACCCAGTGGGACTGAAGCTTTCTTT.